The next 26 T cell receptor beta chains were all read from a single sample in a study of blood T cell repertoires in COVID-19. Clones were read by immunoSEQ multiplex PCR, and TCRdb kept only the in-frame ones, dropping some. The sample lists 200,000 to 250,000 clones, around 90% occurring once. The sequenced sample consisted of PBMCs or T cells enriched from blood (not recorded which). Receptors were obtained from a man between 25 and 39 years old who had recovered from COVID-19.

V usage is TRBV5-5 and J usage is TRBJ2-1; tentative D call: TRBD2 (6 bases). The CDR3 is 17 amino acids. Trimming took 5 bases from V and 5 from J, leaving 23 bases between them. Looked up from germline, CDR1 is SGHKS and CDR2 is YYEKEE (reference sequence). CDR3 region: CASSVPSAGRRDNEQFF. The CDR3 nucleotides read TGTGCCAGCAGTGTACCTAGCGCGGGGAGGCGGGACAATGAGCAGTTCTTC.

The chain combines TRBV27 with TRBJ1-2; the D gene is possibly TRBD1 (5 bases). The CDR3 spans 12 residues. Trimming left V 7 bases short and J 2 bases short, with 8 bases between. Germline V gene lookup returns CDR1 MNHEY and CDR2 SMNVEV (reference sequence). The CDR3 DNA reads TGTGCCAGCAAGGGGCAGAACTATGGCTACACCTTC. It encodes CASKGQNYGYTF.

The chain has TRBV11-2 and TRBJ1-4, with TRBD1 identical over 9 bases. This CDR3 spans 15 amino acids. V lost 4 bases and J lost 3; bases outside the gene matches: 3. The germline gives CDR1 SGHAT, CDR2 FQNNGV. Here the CDR3 DNA reads TGTGCCAGCAGCTCCCACAGGGGGCCTAATGAAAAACTGTTTTTT. Its translation is CASSSHRGPNEKLFF.

The CDR3 DNA is TGTGCCAGCAGCTTACAGGGGAGCAGTAGAGATACGCAGTATTTT. Amino acids: CASSLQGSSRDTQYF. The V call is TRBV7-9, the J call TRBJ2-3; a weak D match, TRBD1 (6 bases). Germline CDR1 and CDR2: SEHNR and FQNEAQ (reference sequence). V gave up 2 bases and J gave up 5 bases, with 14 bases separating them. This CDR3 comprises 15 residues.

The CDR3 loop reads CASSLVLAGVDQFF. CDR3 DNA sequence: TGTGCCAGCAGCTTAGTTCTAGCGGGAGTTGACCAGTTCTTC. This chain links TRBV7-8 with TRBJ2-1, with 10 bases matching TRBD2. The CDR3 extends over 14 amino acids. Germline V gene lookup returns CDR1 SGHVS and CDR2 FQNEAQ. J gave up 13 bases and V 1 base, and 7 bases lay outside the gene matches.

The chain carries TRBV7-9 and TRBJ1-2; unclear D gene. The CDR3 contains 14 residues. The V end lost 3 bases, the J end lost 8 bases, and 16 bases lay between the germline ends. Germline values: CDR1 SEHNR, CDR2 FQNEAQ (reference sequence). The CDR3 bases are TGTGCCAGCAGCTTGTCCGGAGTTTCGAGGGGCTACACCTTC. This sequence encodes CASSLSGVSRGYTF.

The chain couples TRBV7-9 to TRBJ2-2, with 10 bases that match TRBD1. This CDR3 has 18 amino acids. The V segment lost 3 bases and the J segment 4 bases; nucleotides outside the gene matches: 11. The germline gives CDR1 SEHNR, CDR2 FQNEAQ (reference sequence). CDR3 in DNA: TGTGCCAGCAGCTTCCGAGCCGCGGGACAGGGGTTCACCGGGGAGCTGTTTTTT. This gives the protein CASSFRAAGQGFTGELFF.

This clone was seen a few times. The chain is built from TRBV6-4 and TRBJ1-6; D is uncertain. V was shortened by 10 bases and J by 7 bases, with 8 bases between the two germline ends. The CDR3 totals 11 residues. Germline V gene data show CDR1 as MRHNA and CDR2 as SNTAGT. Here the CDR3 DNA reads TGTGCCATGACACACAATTCACCCCTCCACTTT. It is translated as CAMTHNSPLHF.

The chain recombines TRBV19 with TRBJ1-1, with D perhaps TRBD1 (6 bases). Trimming stripped 6 bases from V and 8 bases from J, with 19 bases between. This CDR3 contains 14 residues. Germline V gene lookup returns CDR1 LNHDA and CDR2 SQIVND (reference sequence). CDR3 residues: CASSAPPGVREAFF. The CDR3 DNA sequence: TGTGCCAGTAGCGCACCCCCAGGGGTTCGAGAAGCTTTCTTT.

This chain connects TRBV27 to TRBJ2-7; tentatively, D is TRBD1 (8 bases). From germline, CDR1 is MNHEY and CDR2 SMNVEV (reference sequence). V was trimmed by 1 base and J by 3 bases, leaving 19 bases between them. This CDR3 is 17 amino acids long. The CDR3 DNA reads TGTGCCAGCAGTTTATACGGACAGGGAGGGAGCAACTACGAGCAGTACTTC. This sequence encodes CASSLYGQGGSNYEQYF.

The rearrangement joins TRBV3-1 (or the pseudogene TRBV3-2) to TRBJ2-5; 9 bases fit TRBD2. The CDR3 runs to 21 residues. Germline loops: CDR1 LGHDT, CDR2 YNNKEL (reference sequence). V lost 3 bases and J lost 4; bases outside the gene matches: 24. CDR3 bases: TGTGCCAGCAGCCATCCTTTAAAGGTAGCGGGAGCCCTGTTAGGTCGAGAGACCCAGTACTTC. Its protein product is CASSHPLKVAGALLGRETQYF.

The V call is TRBV7-6, the J call TRBJ2-7; D might be TRBD1 (6 bases). CDR1 and CDR2 from the germline V gene are SGHVS and FNYEAQ. This CDR3 has 15 amino acids. The germline V and J ends were trimmed by 5 bases and 3 bases, with 17 bases remaining between them. The CDR3 DNA reads TGTGCCAGCAGCCAAGAATCCGGGACACACTACGAGCAGTACTTC. Protein product: CASSQESGTHYEQYF.

This clone appeared a few times. The rearrangement joins TRBV7-2 to TRBJ1-2, with D maybe TRBD1 (6 bases). The germline V gene encodes CDR1 SGHTA and CDR2 FQGNSA. CDR3 length: 17 residues. The ends were cut back, 1 base at V and 1 base at J, with 16 bases in the middle. The CDR3 coding sequence is TGTGCCAGCAGCTTAGTGGGGGGGCGGCCGATTAACTATGGCTACACCTTC. This codes for CASSLVGGRPINYGYTF.

The chain links TRBV7-9 to TRBJ2-4; 8 nucleotides line up with TRBD2. After removal of 6 bases from V and 2 bases from J, the junction contained 6 bases not matched to a gene. The length of the CDR3 is 15 residues. Looked up from germline, CDR1 is SEHNR and CDR2 is FQNEAQ (reference sequence). Here the CDR3 reads CASRTGGLTKNIQYF. As DNA, the CDR3 is TGTGCCAGCAGGACGGGGGGGTTGACCAAAAACATTCAGTACTTC.

This chain connects TRBV28 to TRBJ1-5; 7 bases align to TRBD1. The CDR3 loop spans 16 amino acids. In germline, CDR1 is MDHEN, CDR2 SYDVKM. V was clipped by 3 bases and J by 1 base; unmatched bases: 6. CDR3 sequence reads: CASSFHRGGSNQPQHF. The CDR3 DNA sequence: TGTGCCAGCAGTTTTCACAGGGGCGGAAGCAATCAGCCCCAGCATTTT.

The chain carries TRBV5-8 and TRBJ2-7; 7 bases align to TRBD2. CDR3 length: 13 residues. V gave up 10 bases and J gave up 5 bases; unmatched junction bases: 12. Germline CDR1 SGHTS, CDR2 YDEGEE. The CDR3 protein is CAAWYGGRHEQYF. Written as DNA, the CDR3 is TGTGCCGCCTGGTACGGGGGGAGGCACGAGCAGTACTTC.

The chain links TRBV19 to TRBJ1-5; no reliable D call. This CDR3 contains 15 residues. The V gene lost 3 bases and the J gene lost 0 bases, with 9 bases spanning the gap. CDR1 LNHDA and CDR2 SQIVND come from the germline V gene (reference sequence). The CDR3 spells CASSILQNSNQPQHF. CDR3 bases: TGTGCCAGTAGTATTCTACAGAATAGCAATCAGCCCCAGCATTTT.

V and J are TRBV5-1 and TRBJ2-5; D might be TRBD1 (6 bases). Trimming removed 6 bases from V and 4 bases from J, with 13 bases in between. Per germline, CDR1 SGHRS and CDR2 YFSETQ. This CDR3 spans 13 amino acids. The CDR3 DNA follows: TGCGCCAGCAAACAGGGTCAGGGAGAGACCCAGTACTTC. This encodes CASKQGQGETQYF.

V is TRBV12-3 or TRBV12-4 and J is TRBJ2-1; the D gene is possibly TRBD2 (5 bases). V was shortened by 1 base and J by 9 bases, with 10 bases between the two germline ends. The CDR3 has 13 residues. CDR3 nucleotide sequence: TGTGCCAGCAGTTTAGGGGGAGTGGGTGAGCAGTTCTTC. It is translated as CASSLGGVGEQFF.

The chain carries TRBV2 and TRBJ2-4, with 13 bases lining up with TRBD2. CDR1 and CDR2 from the germline V gene are SNHLY and FYNNEI. The CDR3 runs to 14 residues. With 6 bases clipped from V and 7 bases from J, the junction kept 3 bases outside the gene matches. CDR3 nucleotides: TGTGCCAGCAGCGTGACTAGCGGGGGGAACATTCAGTACTTC. Translated: CASSVTSGGNIQYF.

The CDR3 spells CASSFNSNQPQHF. In DNA form, the CDR3 reads TGCGCCAGCAGCTTTAATAGCAATCAGCCCCAGCATTTT. V usage is TRBV5-1 and J usage is TRBJ1-5; no definite D call. This CDR3 spans 13 amino acids. Germline V lookup: CDR1 SGHRS, CDR2 YFSETQ. Trimming removed 2 bases from V and 0 bases from J, with 3 bases in between. The full variable domain, its missing parts supplied by reference TRBV5-1 and TRBJ1-5, is KAGVTQTPRYLIKTRGQQVTLSCSPISGHRSVSWYQQTPGQGLQFLFEYFSETQRNKGNFPGRFSGRQFSNSRSEMNVSTLELGDSALYLCASSFNSNQPQHFGDGTRLSIL.

The chain carries TRBV7-2 and TRBJ2-1, with 9 bases that match TRBD2. Unmatched junction bases numbered 12, after V lost 5 bases and J lost 7 bases. This CDR3 comprises 16 residues. From germline, CDR1 is SGHTA and CDR2 FQGNSA. The DNA of the CDR3 is TGTGCCAGCAGCCCGGCCCTAGCGGGGTCCCGTAATGAGCAGTTCTTC. Encoded protein: CASSPALAGSRNEQFF.

The genes are TRBV6-5 and TRBJ1-1; tentatively, D is TRBD1 (5 bases). CDR1 is MNHEY, CDR2 SVGAGI, per germline. This CDR3 has 14 residues. V was pared by 8 bases and J by 3 bases, with 16 bases between. CDR3 sequence (DNA): TGTGCCAGCCGTAAGGTGTCGGGGGACACTGAAGCTTTCTTT. It codes for CASRKVSGDTEAFF.

This chain uses TRBV7-2 with TRBJ2-7; 7 bases fit TRBD1. The CDR3 is 16 amino acids. The germline CDR1 and CDR2 sequences are SGHTA and FQGNSA. V trimming: 3 bases; J trimming: 6 bases; junction bases outside the gene matches: 14. The CDR3 reads CASSLGRQGKAGEQYF. CDR3 sequence (DNA): TGTGCCAGCAGCTTGGGTAGACAGGGTAAAGCTGGCGAGCAGTACTTC.

V and J are TRBV5-1 and TRBJ2-2; a possible D gene is TRBD2 (6 bases). V lost 4 bases, J lost 2 bases, and 12 bases lay in between. The CDR3 loop spans 15 amino acids. Germline V lookup: CDR1 SGHRS, CDR2 YFSETQ. Here the CDR3 reads CASSGGSGNTGELFF. In nucleotides, the CDR3 is TGCGCCAGCAGCGGGGGTAGCGGAAACACCGGGGAGCTGTTTTTT.

The genes are TRBV6-5 and TRBJ2-7, with 7 positions matching TRBD1. After removal of 2 bases from V and 5 bases from J, the junction contained 6 bases not matched to a gene. The CDR3 covers 14 residues. CDR1 and CDR2 from the germline V gene are MNHEY and SVGAGI. The CDR3 sequence is CASSYGLTGDEQYF. DNA for the CDR3: TGTGCCAGCAGTTACGGCCTCACAGGGGACGAGCAGTACTTC.